What follows are 2 T cell receptor beta chains derived from one specimen sequenced in a study of T-cell memory formation after mild COVID-19. Each CDR3 protein is one row after TCRdb ran MiXCR on the 5' RACE reads. The sample lists 55,000 to 80,000 distinct CDR3 sequences; about 10% were seen once. The sample taken for sequencing was PBMCs or a T cell subset sorted from them (not recorded which). Source of these receptors: a man between 18 and 35 years old who had mild COVID-19 (a few samples of this study predate the infection). Cell type and time point are not known.

This chain links TRBV6-1 with TRBJ2-7, with D hard to call. This CDR3 comprises 11 residues. Germline loops: CDR1 MNHNS, CDR2 SASEGT. Trimming removed 4 bases at V and 4 bases at J, with 5 bases between. CDR3 sequence: CASSGSYEQYV. The CDR3 bases are TGTGCCAGCAGTGGAAGTTACGAGCAGTACGTC.

The genes are TRBV6-2 or TRBV6-3 and TRBJ2-7; D not certain. This CDR3 region has 17 residues. CDR1 MNHEY and CDR2 SVGEGT come from the germline V gene. The V end was cut by 6 bases, the J end by 0 bases, with 21 bases between. The CDR3 DNA sequence: TGTGCCAGCAGCGACCCGGTTTCACGGCCGTTCTCCTACGAGCAGTACTTC. It codes for CASSDPVSRPFSYEQYF.